The sequence of this T cell receptor (beta chain) was determined in a study of T cell clones after liver transplantation. About the study: In this trial, immunosuppression withdrawal was attempted within 2 years of liver transplant. HCV positivity affected three of eight recipients; the rest lacked autoimmune or viral indications.

Germline-derived CDR1 and CDR2 are SGHNT and YYREEE (reference sequence). Trimming removed 0 bases from V and 2 bases from J; junction bases left unmatched: 3. This CDR3 is built from 15 residues. The repertoire was sequenced with immunoSEQ multiplex PCR; TCRdb's copy has only in-frame clones and lacks some. In the table there are some 75,000 clones, approximately 80% of which are singletons. The sequence came from a human donor who received a liver transplant. This chain joins TRBV5-4 and TRBJ2-3; TRBD1 matches at 7 bases. This specimen consisted of CD4+ T cells from blood, obtained before liver transplant. The DNA of the CDR3 is TGTGCCAGCAGCTTGGGTGGGACAGACACAGATACGCAGTATTTT. Translation gives CASSLGGTDTDTQYF.